These 2 T cell receptor beta chains originate from one sample sequenced in a study of blood T cell repertoires in COVID-19 (dated by TCRdb to between 2020 and 2021). Libraries came from the immunoSEQ multiplex PCR assay. The table was pulled from immuneACCESS by TCRdb, which kept in-frame rearrangements only. Such tables lose some clones; where checked, under half of the loss comes from unresolved V genes, and the rest has no known cause. For this sample there are around 150,000 clones; roughly four fifths appear just once. Approximately 21% of the sample goes to the ten largest clones. The sequencing sample was made of peripheral blood. Receptors originate from a woman of 80 years or more with acute or convalescent COVID-19.

The chain has TRBV19 and TRBJ2-1; D may be TRBD2 (5 bases). V gave up 5 bases and J gave up 3 bases, with 14 bases separating them. Germline CDR1 LNHDA, CDR2 SQIVND (reference sequence). This CDR3 comprises 15 residues. The CDR3 DNA sequence: TGTGCCAGTAGTGCCGACCCCGGAGGCTACAATGAGCAGTTCTTC. It codes for CASSADPGGYNEQFF.

CDR3 protein: CASSDGQGYEQYF. The CDR3 region has the DNA TGTGCCAGCAGTGACGGACAGGGTTACGAGCAGTACTTC. The genes are TRBV2 and TRBJ2-7; 8 bases match TRBD1. V shed 3 bases and J 4 bases; nucleotides not matched to a gene: 2. Germline V CDR1 and CDR2: SNHLY, FYNNEI. This CDR3 region has 13 residues. Full variable domain (missing parts from reference TRBV2 and TRBJ2-7): EPEVTQTPSHQVTQMGQEVILRCVPISNHLYFYWYRQILGQKVEFLVSFYNNEISEKSEIFDDQFSVERPDGSNFTLKIRSTKLEDSAMYFCASSDGQGYEQYFGPGTRLTVT.